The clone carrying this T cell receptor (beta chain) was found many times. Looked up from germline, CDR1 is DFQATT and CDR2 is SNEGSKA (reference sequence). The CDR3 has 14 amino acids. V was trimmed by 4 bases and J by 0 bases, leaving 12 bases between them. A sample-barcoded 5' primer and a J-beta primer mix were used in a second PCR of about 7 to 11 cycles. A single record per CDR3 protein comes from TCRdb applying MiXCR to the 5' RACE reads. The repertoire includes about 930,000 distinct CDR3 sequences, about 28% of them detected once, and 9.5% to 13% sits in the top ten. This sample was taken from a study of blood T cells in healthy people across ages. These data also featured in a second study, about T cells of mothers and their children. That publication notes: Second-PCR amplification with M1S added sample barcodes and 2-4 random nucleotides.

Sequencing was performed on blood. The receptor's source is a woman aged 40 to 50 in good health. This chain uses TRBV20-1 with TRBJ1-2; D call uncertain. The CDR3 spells CSAKLTTSNYGYTF. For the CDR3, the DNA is TGCAGTGCTAAACTGACAACGTCTAACTATGGCTACACCTTC.